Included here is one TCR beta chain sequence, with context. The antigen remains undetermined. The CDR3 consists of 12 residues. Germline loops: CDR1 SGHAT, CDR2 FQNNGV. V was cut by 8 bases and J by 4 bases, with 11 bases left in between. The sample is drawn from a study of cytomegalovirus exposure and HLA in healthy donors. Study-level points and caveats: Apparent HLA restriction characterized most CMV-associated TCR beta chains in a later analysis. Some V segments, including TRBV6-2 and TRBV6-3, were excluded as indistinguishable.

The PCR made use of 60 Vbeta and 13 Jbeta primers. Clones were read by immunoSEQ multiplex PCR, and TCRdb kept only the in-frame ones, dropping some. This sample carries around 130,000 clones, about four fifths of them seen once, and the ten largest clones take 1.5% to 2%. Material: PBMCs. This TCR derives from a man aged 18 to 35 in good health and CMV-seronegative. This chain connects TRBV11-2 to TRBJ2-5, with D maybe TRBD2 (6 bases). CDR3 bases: TGTGCCAGCGGTGCGGGATTAGAGACCCAGTACTTC. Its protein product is CASGAGLETQYF. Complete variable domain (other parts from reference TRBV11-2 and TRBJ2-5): EAGVAQSPRYKIIEKRQSVAFWCNPISGHATLYWYQQILGQGPKLLIQFQNNGVVDDSQLPKDRFSAERLKGVDSTLKIQPAKLEDSAVYLCASGAGLETQYFGPGTRLLVL.